The clone carrying this T cell receptor beta chain appeared once. What it binds is not known. This record belongs to a study of Ad26.COV2.S vaccination and SARS-CoV-2 variants. Per germline, CDR1 KGHSY and CDR2 FQNENV. Trimming shortened V by 3 bases and J by 1 base, and 11 bases separated the two germline ends. This CDR3 contains 15 residues. Generated by immunoSEQ multiplex PCR, the TCRdb table keeps only in-frame clones and is missing some. Among some 410,000 clones listed, roughly 90% were seen once. Study outcomes and limitations: Marked by substantial breadth, spike-specific CD8+ and CD4+ T cell responses were reportedly seen after vaccination. People given the vaccine had a wider spike-specific TCR breadth than placebo recipients did.

Treatment indicated: 15 to 20 received Ad26.COV2.S at low or high dose, single or two shots; a few received placebo; per-sample allocation not given. The study sampled participants on day 63 after the first vaccine or placebo injection. An Ad26 vector expressing Wuhan-strain SARS-CoV-2 spike served as the vaccine. The sample consisted of peripheral blood, taken in a trial of Ad26.COV2.S vaccine versus placebo. This clonotype originated in a person between 18 and 65 years old who received the Ad26.COV2.S COVID-19 vaccine or a placebo. The V call is TRBV16, the J call TRBJ2-3, with D perhaps given as TRBD1 or TRBD2 (6 bases each). CDR3 in amino acids: CASSQMGGRTDTQYF. Here the CDR3 DNA reads TGTGCCAGCAGCCAGATGGGGGGCCGCACAGATACGCAGTATTTT.